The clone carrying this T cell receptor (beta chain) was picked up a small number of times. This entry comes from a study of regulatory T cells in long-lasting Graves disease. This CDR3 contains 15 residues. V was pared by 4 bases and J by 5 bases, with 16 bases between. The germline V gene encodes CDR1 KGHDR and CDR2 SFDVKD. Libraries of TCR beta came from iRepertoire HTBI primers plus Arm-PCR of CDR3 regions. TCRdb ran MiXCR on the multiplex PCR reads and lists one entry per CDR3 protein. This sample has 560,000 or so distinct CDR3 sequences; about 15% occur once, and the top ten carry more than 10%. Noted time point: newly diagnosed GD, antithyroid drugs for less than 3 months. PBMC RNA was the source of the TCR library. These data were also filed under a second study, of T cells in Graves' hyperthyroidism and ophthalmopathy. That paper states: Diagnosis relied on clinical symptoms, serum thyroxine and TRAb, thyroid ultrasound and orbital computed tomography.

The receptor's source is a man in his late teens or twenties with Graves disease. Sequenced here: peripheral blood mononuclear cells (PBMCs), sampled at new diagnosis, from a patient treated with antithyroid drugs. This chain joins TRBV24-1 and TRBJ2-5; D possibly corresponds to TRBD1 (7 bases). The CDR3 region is CATSDQTGAGETQYF. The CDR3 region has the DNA TGTGCCACCAGTGACCAAACAGGGGCGGGGGAGACCCAGTACTTC.